This TCR beta chain came from a study of cytomegalovirus exposure and HLA in healthy donors (dated by TCRdb to about 2017). General notes on the study: An earlier analysis of approximately 590 of the donors reported approximately 270 Gb of sequence data and some 100 million unique TCR beta sequences from approximately 180 million T cells. Donor age, sex, ethnicity and CMV serostatus were collected together with the repertoire data. Every repertoire in the discovery cohort had been generated on one and the same sequencing platform. A later genetic analysis took genome-wide SNP genotypes for about three fifths of the roughly 670 donors and used that subset as a discovery cohort. Using immunosequencing, the study profiled T cell repertoires from about 610 subjects and related those repertoires to cytomegalovirus serostatus. The study aimed to test whether signatures of past pathogen exposure could be identified by cataloging public T cell receptors. The study combined high-throughput TCR immunosequencing, statistical association of individual TCRs with disease status, and machine learning to predict cytomegalovirus infection status. Both class I and class II loci were covered by HLA typing, at four-digit resolution. Rather than drawing on any new phenotypic data, the later analysis identified candidate immune exposures from TCR beta sequences and the way those sequences occurred across donors. Typing coverage varied by locus: roughly 629-640 donors for A, B, C, DRB1 and DQB1; roughly 520 for DQA1; more than 600 for DPA1; around 450 for DPB1. An earlier analysis of 587 of the donors used high-throughput TCR beta sequencing to judge whether each TCR beta V gene segment behaved as functional or pseudogenic. Among some 410 genotyped donors of the cohort, an average of approximately 240,000 unique TCR beta nucleotide sequences were sequenced per donor, roughly a sixth of them non-productive. Roughly 5 DR-DQ haplotypes were treated as single units for association and clustering because of strong linkage in the cohort. The genetic ancestry cluster associated with self-reported Caucasian donors included about 81% of the 300 to 400 genotyped donors. To study patterns of TCR occurrence, a later analysis re-analyzed previously published TCR beta repertoires from 666 donors and added high-resolution HLA genotyping. Besides the first cohort of 666 subjects, a separate validation cohort made up of roughly 120 different subjects was used. About 320 gigabases of sequencing data and 78 million or so unique TCR sequences were included in an early release covering roughly 700 HLA-typed donors. General conclusions and limits of the study: In this cohort, only TCR beta chains were sequenced, and detectable features were limited by the absence of alpha or paired-chain data. Strong co-occurrence of HLA alleles, especially DR and DQ, made assigning TCR associations to individual alleles difficult. Specific HLA alleles were associated with 15,000 to 20,000 TCR beta sequences at a false discovery rate of 0.05 in a later analysis. A total of 150 to 200 TCR beta chains were listed by the study as associated with cytomegalovirus. Because HLA typing was unavailable for some donors at each locus, only the typed subset was used in association tests. In both the original and validation cohorts, the classifier was reported to diagnose cytomegalovirus status with high specificity and sensitivity. Presence/absence analyses assumed roughly uniform sequencing depth across donors, an assumption that may not hold. According to a later analysis, parvovirus B19, influenza, CMV and Epstein-Barr virus appeared linked to several top co-occurrence clusters. A further reported finding was that TCR beta sequences accurately predicted the HLA-A and HLA-B alleles for most subjects in the first cohort. Correlated functional status among segregating V segments might reflect linkage disequilibrium, but an unknown experimental factor could not be ruled out. In vitro tests confirmed that three of the cytomegalovirus-associated TCR beta chains recognize cytomegalovirus antigens. A later genetic analysis reported fewer N-insertions in productive TCRs among donors in an Asian-associated ancestry cluster than the roughly 620-donor mean. A later analysis found that most CMV-associated TCR beta chains appeared HLA-restricted, with HLA associations seemingly driven largely by CMV exposure. The earlier analysis of approximately 540 of the donors excluded seventeen rarely observed V segments, including chromosome 9 orphons, because counts were too low. In an earlier analysis of 587 of the donors, most TCR beta V segments were observed in productive rearrangements about 87% or about 30% of the time, broadly matching IMGT annotations. A later genetic analysis associated a missense DCLRE1C variant with V-gene and J-gene trimming of TCR beta chains, and an independent cohort replicated the association. A cluster of highly shared sequence variants was judged likely to be a technical artifact of the sequencing pipeline. Across donors, most TCR sequences were observed very rarely, whereas some public TCRs were present in many individuals. The 87-base-pair reads could not distinguish some IMGT-functional V segments, including TRBV6-2 and TRBV6-3, so those segments were excluded. The authors suggested that the approach could potentially be extended to other disease states and immunological phenotypes. For the cohort, immune exposure information was limited to CMV serostatus. In a later analysis, HLA-associated TCR beta chains were found to be more clonally expanded and to have lower generation probabilities than equally common non-associated chains. In a later analysis, TCR association rates were found to vary across HLA loci, with the most associated TCRs seen for DRB1 alleles and the fewest for HLA-C alleles.

In regard to this clone: The clone's antigen remains unknown.

CDR1 and CDR2 were assigned from the germline V gene as LGHNA and YSLEER. Trimmed from V: 1 base; trimmed from J: 5 bases; junction bases lacking a gene match: 6. Measured from the cysteine to the phenylalanine, the CDR3 is 15 residues long. The kept DNA is CDR3 alone, 45 bases in frame from the first base. The receptor library was made with the immunoSEQ multiplex PCR assay. The multiplex PCR relied on a mix of 60 forward primers for TCR Vbeta segments and 13 reverse primers for TCR Jbeta segments. The CDR3 region of rearranged TCR beta genes was amplified from genomic DNA with a multiplex PCR assay. The amplified TCR beta libraries were sequenced on the Illumina HiSeq System as 87-base-pair reads. The authors' analysis ran thus. A later analysis tallied around 80 million unique TCR beta chains across the 666 repertoires, and around 9.9 million of those chains were shared by two or more donors. To remove PCR and sequencing errors, raw reads were error-corrected and collapsed into unique sequences using a nearest-neighbor algorithm that merged closely related sequences. To assign V, D and J gene segments, CDR3 sequences were aligned to IMGT reference sequences. For a sequence to be retained, a match of at least six nucleotides was required to both a V gene segment and a J gene segment. Rearrangements were called productive when the CDR3 lacked stop codons and stayed in frame with V and J; all others were non-productive. CDR3 was defined by IMGT convention, running from the second conserved V-encoded cysteine to the conserved J-encoded phenylalanine. Sequences without an unambiguous match to a single V gene segment were excluded from the earlier analysis of 587 of the donors. An earlier analysis of 587 of the donors called V segments functional above 56.7% productive rearrangements and segregating when the between-donor standard deviation exceeded 5%. A statistical classification framework was developed to diagnose cytomegalovirus status using the catalog of TCR beta chain sequences. In a later analysis, V and J genes were assigned by comparing TCR nucleotide sequences against IMGT/GENE-DB human TR gene sequences. The TCRdist pipeline was used in a later analysis to assign CDR3 sequences and most-parsimonious VDJ recombination scenarios. In a later analysis, each TCR beta chain was defined by its CDR3 amino acid sequence together with its V-gene family, and reads without a unique V-gene family were excluded. A later analysis removed 592 highly shared, low-generation-probability nucleotide sequences to deal with suspected cross-contamination and a sequencing artifact. A later analysis calculated a clonal expansion index for each public chain from normalized within-repertoire ranks of inferred template counts. In a later analysis, generation probabilities were computed with a VDJ recombination model fitted to out-of-frame rearrangements, and the resulting probabilities were checked against IGoR. In a later analysis, TCR-TCR, TCR-HLA and TCR-CMV co-occurrence was scored with hypergeometric tests, and a repertoire-size bias correction was applied to TCR pairs. A later analysis estimated false discovery rates by permuting HLA or CMV assignments 20 times. In a later analysis, co-occurring TCRs were grouped with DBSCAN, and TCRdist sequence similarity was added when clustering was performed within HLA-allele-positive subsets. Co-occurrence clustering excluded repertoires with fewer than 30,000 or more than 120,000 public chains, plus five with anomalous nucleotide sharing. TCRdb retrieved this table from immuneACCESS and kept in-frame rearrangements only. Not all clones are present; in checked studies, unresolved V genes account for under half, and no reason is known for the remainder. The V and J calls and clone size come from that table; D and trimming were worked out from the DNA. The sample has about 100,000 clones on record. The ten top clones hold 0.5% to 0.7% of the sample.

The cohort consisted of 650 to 700 healthy bone marrow donors. All cohort members were sampled while nominally healthy, although unrecorded immune exposures were likely present. The donor tested CMV seronegative, placing the donor among the 352 seronegative members of the cohort. Each donor provided a peripheral blood sample, and peripheral blood mononuclear cells were used for TCR beta sequencing. Genomic DNA was extracted from the blood cell samples with the Qiagen DNeasy Blood Extraction Kit. The receptor was isolated from a man aged 45-65 years in good health and CMV-seronegative. The sample was PBMCs. The sequence links TRBV4-3 to TRBJ2-3, with 7 junctional bases fitting TRBD2. The DNA sequence follows: TGCGCCAGCAGCCAAGGGCTGGGGAGGGGAGATACGCAGTATTTT. This yields the protein CASSQGLGRGDTQYF.